Shown below are 32 T cell receptor beta chains from a single sample sequenced in a study of Graves' ophthalmopathy and Graves' hyperthyroidism. CDR3 regions of TCR beta were amplified from RNA transcripts. In the first round, RT-PCR was carried out with HTBI primers, and a multiplex PCR formed the second round. TCRdb recomputed calls from the multiplex PCR reads with MiXCR, one row per CDR3 protein. This sample has fewer than 650,000 distinct CDR3 sequences, with 20% to 25% found just once. Material for sequencing was peripheral blood. The source of these receptors is a woman younger than 35 with stable Graves' hyperthyroidism. Some clones in this sample may be carry-over from other donors' samples.

This clonotype was picked up many times. The chain has TRBV6-1 and TRBJ1-1; 9 nucleotides align to TRBD1. With 2 bases clipped from V and 5 bases from J, the junction kept 6 bases outside the gene matches. Germline-derived CDR1 and CDR2 are MNHNS and SASEGT. CDR3 length: 15 residues. The CDR3 reads CASSEPGTGWTEAFF. For the CDR3, the DNA is TGTGCCAGCAGTGAACCAGGGACAGGGTGGACTGAAGCTTTCTTT.

The table lists this clonotype with a count of one. The limits of the CDR3 on the DNA are not certain, so only TCRdb's listed CDR3 is given. V usage is TRBV6-5 and J usage is TRBJ2-7; no DNA check was done on the table's D call, TRBD1. Termini included, the CDR3 measures 15 amino acids. The germline CDR1 and CDR2 sequences are MNHEY and SVGAGI. The CDR3 loop reads CASSSSRTGSYEQYF.

The chain uses TRBV6-1 and TRBJ2-7; weak D call: TRBD1 (6 bases). Trimming took 5 bases from V and 6 from J, leaving 23 bases between them. Germline-derived CDR1 and CDR2 are MNHNS and SASEGT. The CDR3 totals 16 residues. The CDR3: CASSQGSGIFRGEQYF. The CDR3 DNA reads TGTGCCAGCAGTCAGGGGTCAGGGATCTTTCGAGGCGAGCAGTACTTC.

This clonotype was seen many times. This sequence joins TRBV27 and TRBJ2-2; TRBD1 or TRBD2 may be the D gene (5 bases each). The germline V gene has CDR1 MNHEY and CDR2 SMNVEV (reference sequence). The V end was cut by 2 bases, the J end by 4 bases, with 8 bases between. The CDR3 consists of 14 residues. This CDR3 is CASSLQGVTGELFF. Written as DNA, the CDR3 is TGTGCCAGCAGTTTACAGGGAGTCACCGGGGAGCTGTTTTTT.

This clonotype showed up many times. The chain is built from TRBV6-5 and TRBJ1-1; D might be TRBD1 (6 bases). V lost 0 bases and J 5 bases, leaving 13 bases between the germline ends. The CDR3 sequence is 15 residues long. The germline V gene has CDR1 MNHEY and CDR2 SVGAGI. The CDR3 sequence is CASSYSSRRGTEAFF. The CDR3 bases are TGTGCCAGCAGTTACTCGTCCCGAAGGGGGACTGAAGCTTTCTTT.

This clonotype was seen repeatedly, ten times or more. V usage is TRBV11-1 and J usage is TRBJ2-5; tentatively, D is TRBD1 (6 bases). Germline CDR1 is SGHAT and CDR2 is FQDESV (reference sequence). The CDR3 sequence is 13 residues long. V was cut by 3 bases and J by 4 bases, with 9 bases left in between. CDR3 bases: TGTGCCAGCAGCTTCGGACAGAGAGAGACCCAGTACTTC. Translated, it gives CASSFGQRETQYF. The complete variable domain, with remaining parts taken from reference TRBV11-1 and TRBJ2-5, reads EAEVAQSPRYKITEKSQAVAFWCDPISGHATLYWYRQILGQGPELLVQFQDESVVDDSQLPKDRFSAERLKGVDSTLKIQPAELGDSAMYLCASSFGQRETQYFGPGTRLLVL.

The rearrangement links TRBV19 to TRBJ1-2; D remains ambiguous. V lost 1 base and J 1 base, leaving 4 bases between the germline ends. Germline CDR1 and CDR2: LNHDA and SQIVND (reference sequence). CDR3 length equals 13 residues. Here the CDR3 reads CASSIGLNYGYTF. CDR3 nucleotide sequence: TGTGCCAGTAGTATAGGGCTTAACTATGGCTACACCTTC. Based on the CDR3 plus reference TRBV19 and TRBJ1-2, the full variable domain is DGGITQSPKYLFRKEGQNVTLSCEQNLNHDAMYWYRQDPGQGLRLIYYSQIVNDFQKGDIAEGYSVSREKKESFPLTVTSAQKNPTAFYLCASSIGLNYGYTFGSGTRLTVV.

This clonotype has at least ten counts. V usage is TRBV11-2 and J usage is TRBJ2-7, with D perhaps TRBD2 (6 bases). CDR3 length: 15 residues. Trimming removed 4 bases at V and 2 bases at J, with 15 bases between. Germline V lookup: CDR1 SGHAT, CDR2 FQNNGV. In nucleotides, the CDR3 is TGTGCCAGCAGCTCTTTCGCGGGGTTTACCTACGAGCAGTACTTC. This sequence encodes CASSSFAGFTYEQYF.

This clonotype came up many times. The chain uses TRBV11-2 and TRBJ2-5, with D maybe TRBD2 (6 bases). Trimming removed 4 bases from V and 5 bases from J, with 14 bases in between. The CDR3 is made up of 14 amino acids. Germline lookup yields CDR1 SGHAT and CDR2 FQNNGV. The chain's CDR3 is CASSSSGPGETQYF. CDR3 in DNA: TGTGCCAGCAGCTCAAGCGGGCCTGGGGAGACCCAGTACTTC.

Concerning this clonotype: A much larger clone lies a single base off, so this may be a read error. The chain's CDR3 is CSASEGYEQYF. CDR3 coding DNA: TGCAGTGCTAGTGAGGGGTACGAGCAGTACTTC. This chain links TRBV20-1 with TRBJ2-7, with D perhaps given as TRBD1 or TRBD2 (5 bases each). This CDR3 region has 11 residues. V lost 3 bases to trimming and J lost 4 bases, with 7 bases between them. Per germline, CDR1 DFQATT and CDR2 SNEGSKA (reference sequence).

This clonotype has ten or more counts. J is TRBJ2-5 and V is TRBV20-1; 7 bases map to TRBD1. CDR1 and CDR2 from the germline V gene are DFQATT and SNEGSKA (reference sequence). The junction had 21 bases not matched to a gene; V was cut back by 4 bases and J by 4 bases. The CDR3 runs to 18 residues. The CDR3, as DNA: TGCAGTGCTAACCGAGCCGGACAGGCCCTTCATCAGCGAGAGACCCAGTACTTC. Residues: CSANRAGQALHQRETQYF.

Comments on this clonotype: An end of the junction differs from the germline gene, which may be a read error. The CDR3 DNA sequence: TGTGCCAGCAGTTTGGGGTCTGGGACTGAAGTTTTCTTT. Protein: CASSLGSGTEVFF. The J gene is TRBJ1-1, the V gene TRBV28; tentative D call: TRBD1 (5 bases). This CDR3 comprises 13 residues. The V gene's germline CDR1 is MDHEN and CDR2 SYDVKM.

This chain uses TRBV20-1 with TRBJ1-1, with unresolved D. The CDR3 totals 14 residues. Germline V gene sequence: CDR1 DFQATT, CDR2 SNEGSKA (reference sequence). V lost 0 bases to trimming and J lost 3 bases, with 11 bases between them. The CDR3 DNA is TGCAGTGCTAGAGATTCCGGGTTTGACACTGAAGCTTTCTTT. Residues: CSARDSGFDTEAFF.

The chain recombines TRBV5-1 with TRBJ1-2; D may be TRBD1 (5 bases). V was clipped by 4 bases and J by 7 bases, with 11 bases between them. The CDR3 has 12 residues. Germline lookup yields CDR1 SGHRS and CDR2 YFSETQ. The CDR3 DNA reads TGCGCCAGCAGCATAACAGGTTCTGGCTACACCTTC. This codes for CASSITGSGYTF.

This clonotype came up a few times. The V call is TRBV11-2, the J call TRBJ2-2; 14 bases align to TRBD2. V gave up 8 bases and J gave up 0 bases; unmatched junction bases: 2. Per the germline V gene, CDR1 is SGHAT and CDR2 is FQNNGV. This CDR3 has 16 residues. The CDR3 nucleotides are TGTGCCAGCGCGGGACTAGCGGGAGCGAACACCGGGGAGCTGTTTTTT. Protein product: CASAGLAGANTGELFF.

This clonotype was counted ten times or more. The CDR3 DNA reads as TGTGCCAGCACAGACTCTGTTAATTCACCCCTCCACTTT. Residues: CASTDSVNSPLHF. The rearrangement links TRBV28 to TRBJ1-6; D gene uncertain. Germline V gene data show CDR1 as MDHEN and CDR2 as SYDVKM. V lost 7 bases, J lost 6 bases, and 10 bases lay in between. The CDR3 runs to 13 residues.

This clonotype was seen at least ten times. V gene TRBV11-2 combines with J gene TRBJ2-5; TRBD2 matches 8 bases. Trimming at V came to 5 bases and at J to 3 bases, leaving 8 bases not matched to a gene. The CDR3 loop spans 15 amino acids. The germline V gene encodes CDR1 SGHAT and CDR2 FQNNGV. This CDR3 is CASSPLAGREETQYF. CDR3 DNA sequence: TGTGCCAGCAGCCCGTTAGCGGGAAGGGAAGAGACCCAGTACTTC.

The rearrangement joins TRBV12-3 or TRBV12-4 to TRBJ2-7; D possibly corresponds to TRBD2 (5 bases). Trimming shortened V by 6 bases and J by 2 bases, and 11 bases separated the two germline ends. There are 13 residues in the CDR3. The CDR3 sequence is CASSADGAYEQYF. CDR3 DNA: TGTGCCAGCAGCGCGGACGGGGCCTACGAGCAGTACTTC.

This chain joins TRBV29-1 and TRBJ2-7; a possible D gene is TRBD2 (6 bases). Germline-derived CDR1 and CDR2 are SQVTM and ANQGSEA. V was pared by 7 bases and J by 3 bases, with 16 bases between. This CDR3 has 13 amino acids. The CDR3 is CSAGGGDHYEQYF. CDR3 in DNA: TGCAGCGCTGGCGGCGGGGATCACTACGAGCAGTACTTC.

At least ten counts were recorded for this clonotype. The chain carries TRBV12-3 or TRBV12-4 and TRBJ2-7; D unresolved. The ends were cut back, 1 base at V and 4 bases at J, with 8 bases in the middle. The CDR3 consists of 13 residues. For the CDR3, the DNA is TGTGCCAGCAGTTTAGAGACACCATACGAGCAGTACTTC. Encoded protein: CASSLETPYEQYF.

This clonotype was seen at least ten times. The chain carries TRBV28 and TRBJ1-2; 9 positions match TRBD1. The CDR3 contains 17 residues. J was trimmed by 2 bases and V by 7 bases; bases with no gene match: 14. Germline CDR1 reads MDHEN; CDR2 reads SYDVKM. CDR3 residues: CASTIGGGTGRNYGYTF. In DNA, the CDR3 is TGTGCCAGCACCATCGGAGGGGGGACAGGGCGAAACTATGGCTACACCTTC.

In regard to this clonotype: Sequence at one end of the junction differs from germline and may be a read error. This sequence joins TRBV20-1 and TRBJ2-5; possible D gene TRBD2, 7 bases. Per germline, CDR1 DFQATT and CDR2 SNEGSKA (reference sequence). CDR3 length: 13 residues. CDR3 loop: CSAPSGGREIQDF. CDR3 DNA: TGCAGTGCTCCGTCGGGGGGCCGAGAGATCCAGGACTTC.

There are many counts of this clonotype. CDR3 in amino acids: CSARDEAGPTYEQYF. DNA for the CDR3: TGCAGTGCTAGAGATGAGGCAGGTCCTACCTACGAGCAGTACTTC. The V call is TRBV20-1, the J call TRBJ2-7; D gene uncertain. Trimming pared 0 bases from V and 2 bases from J, leaving 14 bases between. The CDR3 runs to 15 residues. Germline CDR1 DFQATT, CDR2 SNEGSKA (reference sequence).

This clonotype came up a few times. The chain is built from TRBV11-3 and TRBJ2-5; 7 positions match TRBD1. The CDR3 runs to 14 residues. J lost 4 bases, V lost 5 bases, and 7 bases had no gene match. CDR1 is SGHNT and CDR2 is YENEEA in the germline V gene. CDR3 sequence reads: CASSPEGARETQYF. The CDR3 DNA follows: TGTGCCAGCAGCCCAGAGGGGGCGCGAGAGACCCAGTACTTC.

This clonotype came up many times. The chain links TRBV5-6 to TRBJ2-7; possible D gene TRBD1, 6 bases. The CDR3 loop spans 13 amino acids. Germline V lookup: CDR1 SGHDT, CDR2 YYEEEE. V dropped 7 bases and J dropped 3 bases, with 14 bases sitting between them. DNA for the CDR3: TGTGCCAGCGGGCCCGCAGGGGACTACGAGCAGTACTTC. Protein: CASGPAGDYEQYF. Complete variable domain (other parts from reference TRBV5-6 and TRBJ2-7): DAGVTQSPTHLIKTRGQQVTLRCSPKSGHDTVSWYQQALGQGPQFIFQYYEEEERQRGNFPDRFSGHQFPNYSSELNVNALLLGDSALYLCASGPAGDYEQYFGPGTRLTVT.

This clonotype was picked up many times. The rearrangement links TRBV7-6 to TRBJ1-1, with 11 nucleotides matching TRBD1. J lost 4 bases, V lost 5 bases, and 6 bases had no gene match. The germline V gene has CDR1 SGHVS and CDR2 FNYEAQ. The CDR3 is 15 amino acids. This CDR3 reads CASSPKGTGGTEAFF. The CDR3 DNA reads as TGTGCCAGCAGCCCCAAAGGGACAGGGGGCACTGAAGCTTTCTTT. Based on the CDR3 plus reference TRBV7-6 and TRBJ1-1, the full variable domain is GAGVSQSPRYKVTKRGQDVALRCDPISGHVSLYWYRQALGQGPEFLTYFNYEAQQDKSGLPNDRFSAERPEGSISTLTIQRTEQRDSAMYRCASSPKGTGGTEAFFGQGTRLTVV.

The chain combines TRBV19 with TRBJ1-5; D unresolved. CDR1 is LNHDA and CDR2 is SQIVND in the germline V gene (reference sequence). The V end was cut by 7 bases, the J end by 0 bases, with 13 bases between. The CDR3 totals 15 residues. CDR3 in DNA: TGTGCCAGTACCCTGGGGAGGTTTAGCAATCAGCCCCAGCATTTT. Translation gives CASTLGRFSNQPQHF.

The table lists this clonotype with many counts. The gene calls are TRBV28 and TRBJ2-7, with TRBD1 identical over 8 bases. Germline trimming cut 7 bases from V and 0 bases from J; bases unmatched to any gene: 5. The CDR3 sequence is 14 residues long. The germline CDR1 and CDR2 sequences are MDHEN and SYDVKM. Written as DNA, the CDR3 is TGTGCCAGCAACTCGGGACAGGCCTCCTACGAGCAGTACTTC. Its translation is CASNSGQASYEQYF. The full variable domain, with the rest looked up from reference TRBV28 and TRBJ2-7, is DVKVTQSSRYLVKRTGEKVFLECVQDMDHENMFWYRQDPGLGLRLIYFSYDVKMKEKGDIPEGYSVSREKKERFSLILESASTNQTSMYLCASNSGQASYEQYFGPGTRLTVT.

This clonotype was counted between two and nine times. A single base separates this from a much larger clone, so it may be a read error. The chain employs TRBV12-3 or TRBV12-4 and TRBJ1-2; weak D call: TRBD1 (5 bases). Trimming left V 8 bases short and J 4 bases short, with 20 bases between. CDR3 length: 15 residues. The CDR3 DNA follows: TGTGCCAGCGGTTCCCCTCGGGGGGAGAGCTATGGCTACACCTTC. Its protein is CASGSPRGESYGYTF.

Comment on this clonotype: A clone one base away is much larger, so this may be a read error. This sequence joins TRBV6-5 and TRBJ1-1, with 7 bases fitting TRBD1. The CDR3 runs 14 residues. Germline CDR1 is MNHEY and CDR2 is SVGAGI. CDR3 in DNA: TGTGCCAGCAGATATCCAGGGGGAAACACTGAATCTTTCTTT. Protein product: CASRYPGGNTESFF.

The table lists this clonotype with many counts. V is TRBV20-1 and J is TRBJ2-5; 12 positions agree with TRBD1. The germline gives CDR1 DFQATT, CDR2 SNEGSKA (reference sequence). Trimming at V came to 3 bases and at J to 4 bases, leaving 6 bases not matched to a gene. The CDR3 contains 15 residues. The CDR3 is CSASRRDRGRETQYF. CDR3 in DNA: TGCAGTGCTAGTCGCCGGGACAGGGGGCGAGAGACCCAGTACTTC.

V and J are TRBV30 and TRBJ2-2; D is unresolved. Germline V CDR1 and CDR2: GTSNPN, SVGIG (reference sequence). Trimming removed 2 bases from V and 1 base from J, with 5 bases in between. The CDR3 is 13 residues long. CDR3 loop: CAWSTRNTGELFF. The CDR3 nucleotides are TGTGCCTGGAGTACAAGGAACACCGGGGAGCTGTTTTTT.